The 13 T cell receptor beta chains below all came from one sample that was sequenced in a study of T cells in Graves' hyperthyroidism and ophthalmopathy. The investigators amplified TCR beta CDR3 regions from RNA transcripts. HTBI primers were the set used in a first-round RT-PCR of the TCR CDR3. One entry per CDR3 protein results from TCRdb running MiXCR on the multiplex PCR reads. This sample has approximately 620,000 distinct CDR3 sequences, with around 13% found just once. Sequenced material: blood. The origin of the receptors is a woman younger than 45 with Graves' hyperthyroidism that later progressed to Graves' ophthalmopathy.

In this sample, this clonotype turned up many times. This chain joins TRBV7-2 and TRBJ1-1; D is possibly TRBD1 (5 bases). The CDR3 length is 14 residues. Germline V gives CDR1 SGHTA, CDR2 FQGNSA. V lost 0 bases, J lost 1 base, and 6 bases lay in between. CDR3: CASSLADRNTEAFF. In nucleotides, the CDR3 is TGTGCCAGCAGCTTAGCCGACAGGAACACTGAAGCTTTCTTT.

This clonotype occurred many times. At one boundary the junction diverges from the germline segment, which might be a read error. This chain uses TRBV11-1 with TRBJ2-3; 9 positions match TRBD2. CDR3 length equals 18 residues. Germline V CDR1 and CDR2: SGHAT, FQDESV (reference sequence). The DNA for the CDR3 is TGTGCCAGCAGCTTGGTAATTCAAACCGGGACTAGCAGAGATACGCAGTATTTT. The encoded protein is CASSLVIQTGTSRDTQYF. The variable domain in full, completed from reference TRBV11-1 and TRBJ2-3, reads EAEVAQSPRYKITEKSQAVAFWCDPISGHATLYWYRQILGQGPELLVQFQDESVVDDSQLPKDRFSAERLKGVDSTLKIQPAELGDSAMYLCASSLVIQTGTSRDTQYFGPGTRLTVL.

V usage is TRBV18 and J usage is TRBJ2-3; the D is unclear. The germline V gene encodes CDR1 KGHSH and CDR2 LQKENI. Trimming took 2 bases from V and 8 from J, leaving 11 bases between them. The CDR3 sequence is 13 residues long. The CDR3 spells CASSPECRSTQYF. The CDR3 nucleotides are TGTGCCAGCTCACCAGAATGTCGGTCTACGCAGTATTTT.

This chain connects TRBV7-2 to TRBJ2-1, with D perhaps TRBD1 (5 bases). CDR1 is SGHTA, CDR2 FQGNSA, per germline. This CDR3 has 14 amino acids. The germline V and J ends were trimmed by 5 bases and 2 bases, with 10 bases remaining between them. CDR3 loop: CASSPDSTYNEQFF. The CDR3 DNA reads TGTGCCAGCAGCCCCGACAGTACCTACAATGAGCAGTTCTTC. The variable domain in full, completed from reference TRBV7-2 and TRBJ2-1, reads GAGVSQSPSNKVTEKGKDVELRCDPISGHTALYWYRQSLGQGLEFLIYFQGNSAPDKSGLPSDRFSAERTGGSVSTLTIQRTQQEDSAVYLCASSPDSTYNEQFFGPGTRLTVL.

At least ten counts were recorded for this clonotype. The CDR3 DNA sequence: TGTGCCTGGGAGGGACACAGAAACACCATATATTTT. Translated: CAWEGHRNTIYF. V usage is TRBV30 and J usage is TRBJ1-3, with a tentative D call TRBD1 (6 bases). Germline V lookup: CDR1 GTSNPN, CDR2 SVGIG (reference sequence). The CDR3 has 12 amino acids. Trimming pared 5 bases from V and 5 bases from J, leaving 10 bases between. Drawing the rest from reference TRBV30 and TRBJ1-3, the complete variable domain is SQTIHQWPATLVQPVGSPLSLECTVEGTSNPNLYWYRQAAGRGLQLLFYSVGIGQISSEVPQNLSASRPQDRQFILSSKKLLLSDSGFYLCAWEGHRNTIYFGEGSWLTVV.

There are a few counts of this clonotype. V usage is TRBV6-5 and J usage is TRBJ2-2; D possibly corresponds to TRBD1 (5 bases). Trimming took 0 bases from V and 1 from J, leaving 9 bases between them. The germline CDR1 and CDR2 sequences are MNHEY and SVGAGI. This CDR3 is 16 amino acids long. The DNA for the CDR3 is TGTGCCAGCAGTTACTCGTGGCAGGGGAACACCGGGGAGCTGTTTTTT. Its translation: CASSYSWQGNTGELFF.

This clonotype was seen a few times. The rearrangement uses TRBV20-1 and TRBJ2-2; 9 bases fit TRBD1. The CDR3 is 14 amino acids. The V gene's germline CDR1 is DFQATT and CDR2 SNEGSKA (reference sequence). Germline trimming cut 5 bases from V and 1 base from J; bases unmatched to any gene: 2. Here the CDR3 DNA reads TGCAGTGCTCTGACAGGGGGGAACACCGGGGAGCTGTTTTTT. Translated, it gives CSALTGGNTGELFF.

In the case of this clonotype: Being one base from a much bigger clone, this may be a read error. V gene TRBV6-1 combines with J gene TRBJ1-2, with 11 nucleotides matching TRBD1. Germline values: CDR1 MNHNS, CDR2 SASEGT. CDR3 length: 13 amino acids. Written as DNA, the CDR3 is TGTGCCAACAGTCACGGGACAGGGGGTGGCTACACCTTC. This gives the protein CANSHGTGGGYTF.

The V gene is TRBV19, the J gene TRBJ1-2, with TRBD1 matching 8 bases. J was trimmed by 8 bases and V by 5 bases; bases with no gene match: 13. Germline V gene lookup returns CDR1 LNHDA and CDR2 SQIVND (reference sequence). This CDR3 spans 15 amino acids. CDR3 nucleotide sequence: TGTGCCAGTAGTCCCCCTCACAGGGGGGAGTGGGGCTACACCTTC. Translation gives CASSPPHRGEWGYTF. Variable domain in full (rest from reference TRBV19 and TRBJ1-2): DGGITQSPKYLFRKEGQNVTLSCEQNLNHDAMYWYRQDPGQGLRLIYYSQIVNDFQKGDIAEGYSVSREKKESFPLTVTSAQKNPTAFYLCASSPPHRGEWGYTFGSGTRLTVV.

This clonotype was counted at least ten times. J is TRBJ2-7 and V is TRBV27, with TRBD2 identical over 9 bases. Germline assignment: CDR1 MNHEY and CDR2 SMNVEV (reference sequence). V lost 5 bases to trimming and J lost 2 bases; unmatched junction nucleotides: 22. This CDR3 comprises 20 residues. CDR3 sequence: CASSPTQVPAGGGFAYEQYF. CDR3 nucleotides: TGTGCCAGCAGTCCGACTCAAGTCCCAGCGGGAGGAGGGTTCGCCTACGAGCAGTACTTC.

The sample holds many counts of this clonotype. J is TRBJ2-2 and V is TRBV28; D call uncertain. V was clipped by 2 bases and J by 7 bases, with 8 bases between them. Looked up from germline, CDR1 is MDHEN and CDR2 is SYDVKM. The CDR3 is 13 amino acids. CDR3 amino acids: CASSLSGLGELFF. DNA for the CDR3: TGTGCCAGCAGTTTAAGTGGCCTCGGGGAGCTGTTTTTT.

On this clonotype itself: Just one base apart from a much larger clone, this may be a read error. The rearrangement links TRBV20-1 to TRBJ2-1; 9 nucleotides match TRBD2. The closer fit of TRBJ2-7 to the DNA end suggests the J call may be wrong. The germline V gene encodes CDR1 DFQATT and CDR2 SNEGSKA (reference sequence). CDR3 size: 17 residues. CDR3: CSARDLAGGNSYNEQYF. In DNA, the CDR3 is TGCAGTGCTAGAGATCTTGCGGGAGGGAATTCCTACAATGAGCAGTACTTC.

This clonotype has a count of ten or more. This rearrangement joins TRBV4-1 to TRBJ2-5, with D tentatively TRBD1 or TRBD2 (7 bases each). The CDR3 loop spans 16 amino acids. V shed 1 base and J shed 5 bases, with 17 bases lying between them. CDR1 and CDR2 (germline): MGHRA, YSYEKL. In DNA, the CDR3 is TGCGCCAGCAGCCAAGGAGAGGCAGGGGGAGGGGAGACCCAGTACTTC. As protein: CASSQGEAGGGETQYF.